This entry lists 9 T cell receptor beta chains sequenced from one sample in a study of identical twins. One entry per CDR3 protein, called by TCRdb with MiXCR from the 5' RACE reads. The sample lists nearly 900,000 distinct CDR3 sequences, 9% to 15% occurring once. These sequences were also reported in another study, on yellow fever vaccine responses in identical twins.

Sequencing used PBMCs. All receptors come from a woman in her late teens or twenties in good health.

This clonotype was found a few times. This chain links TRBV7-8 with TRBJ2-1; weak D call: TRBD2 (6 bases). With 5 bases removed from V and 8 bases from J, the gap between germline ends came to 16 bases. Germline assignment: CDR1 SGHVS and CDR2 FQNEAQ. The CDR3 runs 14 residues. As DNA, the CDR3 is TGTGCCAGCAGCAGAGTAGCGGCTTTGGATGAGCAGTTCTTC. Amino acids: CASSRVAALDEQFF.

This clonotype was found a few times. The rearrangement joins TRBV13 to TRBJ1-2; 8 bases map to TRBD1. This CDR3 is 15 amino acids long. Germline loops: CDR1 PRHDT, CDR2 FYEKMQ (reference sequence). After removal of 5 bases from V and 7 bases from J, the junction contained 12 bases not matched to a gene. The CDR3 spells CASSRDRGLWGGYTF. CDR3 DNA sequence: TGTGCCAGCAGCAGAGACAGGGGCCTCTGGGGTGGCTACACCTTC.

The chain couples TRBV6-4 to TRBJ2-2; 9 nucleotides match TRBD2. From germline, CDR1 is MRHNA and CDR2 SNTAGT. V lost 6 bases, J lost 2 bases, and 4 bases stayed unmatched. This CDR3 has 15 residues. CDR3 sequence (DNA): TGTGCCAGCAGCGCGCTAGCGGGAAACACCGGGGAGCTGTTTTTT. Translation: CASSALAGNTGELFF.

The V gene is TRBV27, the J gene TRBJ2-5; 8 nucleotides line up with TRBD1. The CDR3 is 15 amino acids. Germline V gene sequence: CDR1 MNHEY, CDR2 SMNVEV (reference sequence). V dropped 4 bases and J dropped 5; count of bases not matched to a gene: 9. CDR3 sequence reads: CASSSLQGARETQYF. CDR3 bases: TGTGCCAGCAGTTCCCTCCAGGGGGCGCGTGAGACCCAGTACTTC.

This clonotype was seen a handful of times. V and J are TRBV7-8 and TRBJ2-7; 9 bases match TRBD2. The CDR3 totals 15 residues. From germline, CDR1 is SGHVS and CDR2 FQNEAQ. Unmatched junction bases numbered 9, after V lost 1 base and J lost 8 bases. CDR3 protein: CASSLVGVAGVQQYF. The DNA of the CDR3 is TGTGCCAGCAGCTTAGTTGGGGTAGCGGGAGTTCAGCAGTACTTC.

In this sample, this clonotype turned up many times. This CDR3 reads CSASRTSGNTDTQYF. In DNA, the CDR3 is TGCAGTGCTAGCAGGACTAGCGGGAACACAGATACGCAGTATTTT. The chain joins TRBV20-1 to TRBJ2-3; 12 bases are a match to TRBD2. Germline loops: CDR1 DFQATT, CDR2 SNEGSKA (reference sequence). With 3 bases clipped from V and 2 bases from J, the junction kept 3 bases outside the gene matches. This CDR3 spans 15 amino acids.

This rearrangement joins TRBV20-1 to TRBJ1-5; D is perhaps TRBD1 (5 bases). CDR1 and CDR2 from the germline V gene are DFQATT and SNEGSKA (reference sequence). Trimming took 4 bases from V and 4 from J, leaving 11 bases between them. This CDR3 comprises 13 residues. Here the CDR3 reads CSANQGLNQPQHF. The CDR3 region has the DNA TGCAGTGCTAACCAGGGACTTAATCAGCCCCAGCATTTT.

This clonotype was recorded a few times. The chain recombines TRBV7-9 with TRBJ2-3; D is undetermined. Germline V gene lookup returns CDR1 SEHNR and CDR2 FQNEAQ (reference sequence). V gave up 5 bases and J gave up 2 bases, with 17 bases separating them. This CDR3 has 16 residues. In DNA, the CDR3 is TGTGCCAGCAGCGCCCGCCTCCTGATAGACACAGATACGCAGTATTTT. Translation: CASSARLLIDTDTQYF.

This clonotype was detected only a few times. The chain employs TRBV20-1 and TRBJ2-7, with D unclear. The germline V gene has CDR1 DFQATT and CDR2 SNEGSKA (reference sequence). With 3 bases removed from V and 2 bases from J, the gap between germline ends came to 8 bases. The CDR3 loop spans 12 amino acids. Written as DNA, the CDR3 is TGCAGTGCTAGTGTAGGAACCTACGAGCAGTACTTC. Amino acid sequence: CSASVGTYEQYF.